This is a list of T cell receptor beta chains from one sample in a study of shared clonotypes between healthy human individuals. Here immunoSEQ multiplex PCR was the method, and the copy in TCRdb shows in-frame clones only, minus some. The table shows about 180,000 clones, with approximately 95% occurring only once. Specimen: naive CD4+ T cells sorted from blood. These receptor sequences come from a woman aged 25 to 39 in good health. Each CDR3 is given with its conserved first and last residue. D genes are given only for firm matches. Only part of the rows carry a size: once, few, many, or a class if the clone is expanded.

CDR3aa	CDR3nt	v_gene	d_gene	abundance	j_gene
CASRRTMGEQFF	TGTGCCAGCAGAAGAACCATGGGTGAGCAGTTCTTC	TRBV6-5	.	.	TRBJ2-1
CASSRQGVVEQFF	TGTGCCAGTAGTCGACAGGGGGTAGTTGAGCAGTTCTTC	TRBV19	TRBD1	.	TRBJ2-1
CASSLTGLAGGTGELFF	TGTGCCAGCAGTTTAACAGGACTAGCGGGAGGAACCGGGGAGCTGTTTTTT	TRBV28	TRBD2	.	TRBJ2-2
CASSPRDWTEQYF	TGTGCCAGCTCACCCCGGGACTGGACCGAGCAGTACTTC	TRBV18	.	.	TRBJ2-7
CASSQSSLSSYEQYF	TGCGCCAGCAGCCAGTCCAGCTTGTCCTCCTACGAGCAGTACTTC	TRBV4-1	.	.	TRBJ2-7
CSASQGTSRHF	TGCAGTGCTTCACAAGGGACCTCTCGCCACTTT	TRBV20-1	.	.	TRBJ1-6
CASSLGQSNQPQHF	TGTGCCAGCAGCTTGGGACAGAGCAATCAGCCCCAGCATTTT	TRBV6-5	TRBD1	.	TRBJ1-5
CASSSHGQGSGNTIYF	TGTGCCAGCAGTTCCCACGGACAGGGCTCTGGAAACACCATATATTTT	TRBV28	TRBD1	.	TRBJ1-3
CASREGDREKETQYF	TGTGCCAGCAGGGAAGGTGACAGGGAAAAAGAGACCCAGTACTTC	TRBV4-2	TRBD1	.	TRBJ2-5
CASSAQSYEQYF	TGCGCCAGCAGTGCTCAGTCATACGAGCAGTACTTC	TRBV5-1	.	few	TRBJ2-7
CASSLFIGTGGPPGVQYF	TGTGCCAGCAGTTTATTTATAGGGACTGGGGGCCCCCCCGGGGTGCAGTACTTC	TRBV27	.	.	TRBJ2-7
CASRQLSGTGYEQYF	TGCGCCAGCAGACAATTATCCGGGACAGGATACGAGCAGTACTTC	TRBV5-1	TRBD1	.	TRBJ2-7
CASRTSGRTYEQYF	TGTGCCAGCAGGACTAGCGGGCGTACCTACGAGCAGTACTTC	TRBV6-1	TRBD2	.	TRBJ2-7
CASRGGGQETQYF	TGCGCCAGCAGAGGGGGCGGCCAAGAGACCCAGTACTTC	TRBV10-2	TRBD1	.	TRBJ2-5
CASSPFEGGLSYEQYF	TGTGCCAGCAGCCCCTTTGAGGGAGGACTTTCCTACGAGCAGTACTTC	TRBV7-2	.	.	TRBJ2-7
CATRSAGELFF	TGCGCCACCCGTAGTGCCGGGGAGCTGTTTTTT	TRBV10-2	.	few	TRBJ2-2
CASSREGGDEKLFF	TGTGCCAGCAGCCGCGAGGGGGGAGATGAAAAACTGTTTTTT	TRBV6-4	.	.	TRBJ1-4
CASSLALTSGRGEQYF	TGTGCCAGCAGCCTCGCCCTGACTAGCGGGCGTGGGGAGCAGTACTTC	TRBV7-3	TRBD2	.	TRBJ2-5
CASTGCRTSGCEQYF	TGTGCCAGCACCGGATGTCGGACTAGCGGTTGCGAGCAGTACTTC	TRBV28	TRBD2	.	TRBJ2-7
CASSTRTGYNEQFF	TGTGCCAGCTCAACCAGGACGGGATACAATGAGCAGTTCTTC	TRBV18	.	.	TRBJ2-1
CAGSLGDWEQYF	TGCGCCGGCAGCTTGGGGGATTGGGAGCAGTACTTC	TRBV5-1	.	.	TRBJ2-7
CASSYRGGWNTGELFF	TGTGCCAGCAGCTACCGAGGCGGGTGGAACACCGGGGAGCTGTTTTTT	TRBV7-9	.	.	TRBJ2-2
CASSSSGTGNTGELFF	TGTGCCAGCAGCTCGTCCGGGACAGGGAACACCGGGGAGCTGTTTTTT	TRBV7-9	TRBD1	.	TRBJ2-2
CASSFSGLQETQYF	TGTGCCAGCAGCTTTAGCGGCCTCCAAGAGACCCAGTACTTC	TRBV11-2	.	.	TRBJ2-5
CASSLPGQAVTRSYEQYF	TGCGCCAGCAGCTTACCGGGACAAGCCGTGACTCGCTCCTACGAGCAGTACTTC	TRBV5-1	.	.	TRBJ2-7
CASSGNGGRFSGNTIYF	TGTGCCAGCAGTGGCAATGGGGGGCGGTTTTCCGGAAACACCATATATTTT	TRBV2	.	.	TRBJ1-3
CASRPGPVSSPLHF	TGTGCCAGCAGACCGGGCCCAGTGTCATCACCCCTCCACTTT	TRBV6-5	.	once	TRBJ1-6
CASSFRRGGYNEQFF	TGTGCCAGCAGCTTCAGAAGGGGGGGTTACAATGAGCAGTTCTTC	TRBV7-9	.	.	TRBJ2-1
CASSFGGVLVEQYF	TGTGCCAGCAGTTTTGGAGGGGTTCTTGTCGAGCAGTACTTC	TRBV28	.	.	TRBJ2-7
CASSGVGPESYEQYF	TGCGCCAGCTCCGGAGTCGGGCCGGAATCCTACGAGCAGTACTTC	TRBV5-1	.	.	TRBJ2-7
CASRQGQVAGAFF	TGTGCCAGCAGACAGGGACAGGTAGCCGGAGCTTTCTTT	TRBV2	TRBD1	.	TRBJ1-1
CASSLIAGGNEQFF	TGTGCCAGCAGCCTTATAGCGGGAGGGAATGAGCAGTTCTTC	TRBV7-3	TRBD2	.	TRBJ2-1
CSVEGQLNTEAFF	TGCAGCGTTGAGGGGCAGTTGAACACTGAAGCTTTCTTT	TRBV29-1	.	.	TRBJ1-1
CASSLRESFSYEQYF	TGTGCCAGCAGTTTGCGGGAGTCCTTTAGTTACGAGCAGTACTTC	TRBV27	TRBD2	.	TRBJ2-7
CASSRPDSGNTIYF	TGTGCCAGCTCACGACCAGACTCTGGAAACACCATATATTTT	TRBV18	.	.	TRBJ1-3
CASSDRLDTQYF	TGTGCCAGCAGTGACAGATTAGATACGCAGTATTTT	TRBV6-1	.	.	TRBJ2-3
CASSPQTGPETQYF	TGTGCCAGCAGCCCTCAGACAGGGCCAGAGACCCAGTACTTC	TRBV9	TRBD1	.	TRBJ2-5
CASSYSGERNYGYTF	TGTGCCAGCAGTTACTCAGGGGAGCGAAACTATGGCTACACCTTC	TRBV6-5	.	.	TRBJ1-2
CASSPGGGLAGVGELFF	TGTGCCAGCAGCCCCGGGGGGGGACTAGCGGGAGTCGGGGAGCTGTTTTTT	TRBV5-4	TRBD2	.	TRBJ2-2
CASSQGYGADTEAFF	TGCGCCAGCAGCCAAGGCTATGGGGCTGACACTGAAGCTTTCTTT	TRBV4-1	.	few	TRBJ1-1
CASSSPPGPYEQYF	TGTGCCAGCAGTTCTCCGCCGGGACCCTACGAGCAGTACTTC	TRBV28	.	.	TRBJ2-7
CASSRTGSTYEQYF	TGTGCCAGCAGTAGGACAGGGTCGACCTACGAGCAGTACTTC	TRBV6-5	TRBD1	.	TRBJ2-7
CASSSDRGTEAFF	TGTGCCAGCAGCTCCGACAGGGGCACTGAAGCTTTCTTT	TRBV11-2	TRBD1	.	TRBJ1-1
CASSERRASGNTIYF	TGTGCCAGTAGTGAAAGACGGGCCTCTGGAAACACCATATATTTT	TRBV19	.	.	TRBJ1-3
CASSLGRLAKNIQYF	TGTGCCAGCAGTTTAGGCCGACTAGCCAAAAACATTCAGTACTTC	TRBV28	.	.	TRBJ2-4
CASSLDTSYEQYF	TGTGCCAGCAGCTTGGACACATCCTACGAGCAGTACTTC	TRBV5-8	.	.	TRBJ2-7
CASRSGQGMYEQYF	TGTGCCAGCAGGTCGGGACAGGGGATGTACGAGCAGTACTTC	TRBV7-2	TRBD1	.	TRBJ2-7
CASSFGYASLGQYF	TGTGCCAGCAGTTTCGGATATGCGTCGCTGGGGCAGTACTTC	TRBV28	.	.	TRBJ2-7
CASSLTRGGKETQYF	TGTGCCAGCAGCCTCACCCGAGGGGGAAAAGAGACCCAGTACTTC	TRBV14	.	.	TRBJ2-5
CASSPPDRNQPQHF	TGTGCCAGCAGCCCTCCGGACAGAAATCAGCCCCAGCATTTT	TRBV6-1	.	.	TRBJ1-5
CASRQGQSYEQYF	TGTGCCAGCAGGCAAGGACAGTCCTACGAGCAGTACTTC	TRBV6-4	.	.	TRBJ2-7
CASSVGVAGVGNEQFF	TGTGCCAGCAGCGTAGGGGTCGCGGGAGTAGGAAATGAGCAGTTCTTC	TRBV9	TRBD2	.	TRBJ2-1
CASSQVGLAEQETQYF	TGCGCCAGCAGCCAAGTGGGACTAGCGGAGCAAGAGACCCAGTACTTC	TRBV4-1	TRBD2	.	TRBJ2-5
CASSVTNRDEQYF	TGTGCCAGCAGTGTAACTAACAGGGACGAGCAGTACTTC	TRBV28	.	.	TRBJ2-7